This is a list of T cell receptor beta chains from one sample in a study of blood T cells in healthy people across ages. TCRdb re-called the 5' RACE reads with MiXCR, one entry per CDR3 protein. The sample carries 1.5 million to 2 million distinct CDR3 sequences, 40% to 55% recorded once. The sequenced material came from blood. Every receptor here comes from a woman between 35 and 50 years old in good health. CDR3s include the opening cysteine and the closing phenylalanine or tryptophan. Fields, in order: J gene, V gene, clone size, D gene, CDR3 DNA, CDR3 protein. D genes are given only for firm matches. Some rows mark clone size as missing; the rest say once, few, many or name a class of expanded clone.

>TRBJ1-1|TRBV29-1|-|-
TGCAGCGTTCAGGGACGAGTGAACACTGAAGCTTTCTTT
CSVQGRVNTEAFF
>TRBJ2-5|TRBV20-1|few|TRBD1
TGCAGTGCTAGACCGGACAGGGGGCTAGAGACCCAGTACTTC
CSARPDRGLETQYF
>TRBJ2-5|TRBV11-2|-|-
TGTGCCGGCAGCACTAAGTACGGCACAGCCCTTCAAGAGACCCAGTACTTC
CAGSTKYGTALQETQYF
>TRBJ2-5|TRBV7-2|-|TRBD2
TGTGCCAGCAGCGAACCGGGACTAGCGGGGGGCCAAGAGACCCAGTACTTC
CASSEPGLAGGQETQYF
>TRBJ2-3|TRBV20-1|few|-
TGCAGTGGTTGGGCACCAGATACGCAGTATTTT
CSGWAPDTQYF
>TRBJ2-7|TRBV10-3|once|TRBD2
TGTGCCATCAGTGAGCCAAGTCTGCGGGGGGCTACCTACGAGCAGTACTTC
CAISEPSLRGATYEQYF
>TRBJ2-2|TRBV29-1|-|TRBD1
TGCAGCGCACAGGGGGCAAGGACCGGGGAGCTGTTTTTT
CSAQGARTGELFF
>TRBJ2-1|TRBV12-3/TRBV12-4|few|-
TGTGCCAGCAGTCGCGGTCTTGACAGCACCTACAATGAGCAGTTCTTC
CASSRGLDSTYNEQFF
>TRBJ2-1|TRBV20-1|few|-
TGCAGTGTTGTTCAGGGGCTCTACAATGAGCAGTTCTTC
CSVVQGLYNEQFF
>TRBJ2-1|TRBV6-1|-|TRBD1
TGTGCCAGCAGTCCGACGGACAGGAGCATATTGTACAATGAGCAGTTCTTC
CASSPTDRSILYNEQFF
>TRBJ2-5|TRBV20-1|-|TRBD1
TGCAGTGCACGGACAGGGACTGGGACCCAGTACTTC
CSARTGTGTQYF
>TRBJ2-3|TRBV27|few|TRBD2
TGTGCCAGCAGTTTATTTGCTAGCGGGGGACTAGATACGCAGTATTTT
CASSLFASGGLDTQYF
>TRBJ2-5|TRBV7-2|few|TRBD2
TGTGCCAGCAGCTCCGGCAGCGGGGGGCTCGGAGAGACCCAGTACTTC
CASSSGSGGLGETQYF
>TRBJ1-2|TRBV5-1|-|-
TGCGCCAGCAGCTCACTGGGACCAGCGGATGGCTACACCTTC
CASSSLGPADGYTF
>TRBJ2-5|TRBV4-3|-|-
TGCGCCAGCGGCACCAGGGGCCGCCAAGAGACCCAGTACTTC
CASGTRGRQETQYF
>TRBJ2-7|TRBV6-6|-|TRBD2
TGTGCCAGCAGTTACTTTCCGCGGGGGGGCTCCTACAATGAGCAGTACTTC
CASSYFPRGGSYNEQYF
>TRBJ2-5|TRBV4-2|-|-
TGTGCCAGCAGCCGGGCAGCCGGGACACCTGGAGAGACCCAGTACTTC
CASSRAAGTPGETQYF
>TRBJ2-7|TRBV20-1|few|TRBD1
TGCAGTGCTAGACCGGGACAGGTGGTTGGCGAGCAGTACTTC
CSARPGQVVGEQYF
>TRBJ1-4|TRBV24-1|-|-
TGTGCCACCAGTGCCCCGAATGAAAAACTGTTTTTT
CATSAPNEKLFF
>TRBJ2-5|TRBV12-3/TRBV12-4|few|TRBD2
TGTGCCAGCAGACCAAGCGGTCGGGGGGGAGAGACCCAGTACTTC
CASRPSGRGGETQYF
>TRBJ1-5|TRBV6-1|-|-
TGTGCCAGCAGTGAAGCGGGGGGGAGGCAGCCCCAGCATTTT
CASSEAGGRQPQHF
>TRBJ1-1|TRBV6-2/TRBV6-3|-|-
TGTGCCAGCAGTAAACCAGGGTTTGAGAGCACTGAAGCTTTCTTT
CASSKPGFESTEAFF
>TRBJ1-6|TRBV29-1|few|-
TGCAGCGTTTCCGAGGGCGATCCCTATAATTCACCCCTCCACTTT
CSVSEGDPYNSPLHF
>TRBJ2-7|TRBV7-6|-|TRBD2
TGTGCCAGCTCTGTGAGCGGGGCACTGTACGAGCAGTACTTC
CASSVSGALYEQYF
>TRBJ1-2|TRBV12-3/TRBV12-4|-|TRBD1
TGTGCCAGCAGTTTTCGGACAGGGGGCGCTTATGGCTACACCTTC
CASSFRTGGAYGYTF
>TRBJ2-5|TRBV6-2/TRBV6-3|-|-
TGTGCCAGCAGTTACTGGGAGCGGGACAATGAGCAGTACTTC
CASSYWERDNEQYF
>TRBJ2-5|TRBV5-1|many|TRBD2
TGTGCCAGCAGCTTAGCTAGCGGGGCGCAAGAGACCCAGTACTTC
CASSLASGAQETQYF
>TRBJ2-3|TRBV12-3/TRBV12-4|few|-
TGTGCCAGCAGTTTAATCGGTACCACAGATACGCAGTATTTT
CASSLIGTTDTQYF
>TRBJ2-7|TRBV28|once|-
TGTGCCAGCAGTACTACAGGAATAGAGACCCGGTACTTC
CASSTTGIETRYF
>TRBJ2-1|TRBV29-1|-|TRBD2
TGCAGCGGCGAGGTCCTAGCGGCGGGCAATGAGCAGTTCTTC
CSGEVLAAGNEQFF
>TRBJ1-1|TRBV7-8|few|-
TGTGCCAGCAGCTGGTCAGGGGTAAACACTGAAGCTTTCTTT
CASSWSGVNTEAFF
>TRBJ2-1|TRBV4-1|-|TRBD2
TGCGCCAGCAGCCAAGATACAGGCGGGGGGGCGGTCAATGAGCAGTTCTTC
CASSQDTGGGAVNEQFF
>TRBJ2-4|TRBV7-2|few|TRBD2
TGTGCCAGCAGCTCTTCCACTAGCGGGGGAGCCAAAAACATTCAGTACTTC
CASSSSTSGGAKNIQYF
>TRBJ2-7|TRBV5-1|-|-
TGCGCCAGCGCGCCTCATGACACCTCCTACGAGCAGTACTTC
CASAPHDTSYEQYF